This T cell receptor beta chain was documented in a study of blood T cell repertoires in COVID-19. At the level of the study: The United States, Italy and Spain supplied acute and convalescent COVID-19 samples. Sources were T cells, B-cell-depleted T cells, or PBMCs; the material itself was cDNA or gDNA.

Authors' methods: Cell counts per sample came from amplifying reference gene primers. Profiled with immunoSEQ multiplex PCR; TCRdb holds only in-frame clones, not every one. V, J and clone size were drawn from that table, and D and trimming were deduced from the DNA. The sample includes some 220,000 clones, about 84% of them seen just once. The CDR3 consists of 11 residues. The V and J ends lost 7 bases and 8 bases respectively, with 11 bases between them. Germline loops: CDR1 MNHEY, CDR2 SVGAGI. The sequenced sample consisted of peripheral blood. The receptor was isolated from a human donor in a cohort sampled during active COVID-19. The chain is built from TRBV6-5 and TRBJ1-2; the D gene is possibly TRBD1 (5 bases). The CDR3 bases are TGTGCCAGCACAGGGAAAGAGGGCTACACCTTC. It translates to CASTGKEGYTF.